The 5 T cell receptor beta chains reported below all come from one sample, sequenced in a study of blood T cell repertoires in COVID-19. Profiled with immunoSEQ multiplex PCR; TCRdb holds only in-frame clones, not every one. The data show under 20,000 clones, nearly 90% seen once. Sequenced sample: peripheral blood. All receptors derive from a human donor with active COVID-19. The donor label of this sample is uncertain.

In this sample, this clone turned up once. The rearrangement joins TRBV5-1 to TRBJ2-5; TRBD2 aligns across 16 bases. From germline, CDR1 is SGHRS and CDR2 YFSETQ. CDR3 size: 18 residues. The V segment lost 4 bases and the J segment 3 bases; nucleotides outside the gene matches: 9. This CDR3 is CASSPGLAGGPLEETQYF. Written as DNA, the CDR3 is TGCGCCAGCAGCCCGGGACTAGCGGGAGGGCCTCTTGAAGAGACCCAGTACTTC.

The V gene is TRBV9, the J gene TRBJ2-2, with D hard to call. Looked up from germline, CDR1 is SGDLS and CDR2 is YYNGEE. This CDR3 region has 16 residues. V shed 4 bases and J shed 3 bases, with 16 bases lying between them. CDR3 in amino acids: CASSLKLPPDTGELFF. The DNA of the CDR3 is TGTGCCAGCAGCCTAAAACTCCCCCCGGACACCGGGGAGCTGTTTTTT.

The V gene is TRBV15, the J gene TRBJ2-3, with D possibly being TRBD1 (6 bases). The CDR3 extends over 16 amino acids. Germline V CDR1 and CDR2: LNHNV, YYDKDF (reference sequence). Trimming cost V 9 bases and J 2 bases, with 21 bases left between them. The chain's CDR3 is CATGGDWQFPTDTQYF. In DNA, the CDR3 is TGTGCCACTGGGGGCGATTGGCAGTTCCCCACAGATACGCAGTATTTT.

The chain combines TRBV7-3 with TRBJ2-3; TRBD2 agrees at 12 bases. The germline CDR1 and CDR2 sequences are SGHTA and FQGTGA. The ends lost 2 bases at V and 5 bases at J; junction bases unmatched: 2. This CDR3 region has 15 residues. The CDR3 DNA is TGTGCCAGCAGCTTAGGACTAGCGGGAAGAGATACGCAGTATTTT. It is translated as CASSLGLAGRDTQYF.

V and J are TRBV6-6 and TRBJ1-2, with D unclear. Germline loops: CDR1 MNHNY, CDR2 SVGAGI (reference sequence). The CDR3 is made up of 12 amino acids. Trimming took off 11 bases at V and 4 bases at J, with 14 bases between the two ends. The CDR3 nucleotides are TGTGCCGGAGGAGGAAGCTTCTATGGCTACACCTTC. Its translation is CAGGGSFYGYTF.